The subject of this entry is one T cell receptor beta chain. Its antigen is unknown. These data are taken from a study of OX40 agonist ivuxolimab in advanced cancers. Germline CDR1 and CDR2: SGHTA and FQGNSA. The CDR3 runs 16 residues. V lost 1 base and J lost 4; bases outside the gene matches: 5. General study results and limits: Within 6 weeks, CD4+ and CD8+ blood T cells expanded clonally at 0.1 to 3.0 mg/kg. The average count of expanded clones was higher among CD8+ T cells than among CD4+.

The method was immunoSEQ multiplex PCR; TCRdb's version includes in-frame clones alone and lacks a portion of them. The sample includes 75,000 to 100,000 clones, around nine tenths of them seen just once. The material sequenced was CD4+ or CD8+ T cells sorted from blood, taken in a trial of the OX40 agonist ivuxolimab. The chain is built from TRBV7-2 and TRBJ2-1; 9 bases agree with TRBD1. The sequence was collected from an adult with an advanced solid tumor such as melanoma, head and neck, liver or kidney cancer. DNA of the CDR3: TGTGCCAGCAGCTTAGTCAAGGGGACAGGGTACAATGAGCAGTTCTTC. It encodes CASSLVKGTGYNEQFF.